This is a list of T cell receptor beta chains from one sample in a study of blood T cell repertoires in COVID-19. Assay used: immunoSEQ multiplex PCR; TCRdb lists only in-frame clones, some missing. The sample has around 240,000 clones, approximately 82% seen once. Sequencing was performed on peripheral blood. Source of these receptors: a woman aged 80 or older with acute or convalescent COVID-19. CDR3s include the opening cysteine and the closing phenylalanine or tryptophan. A D gene is named only where the DNA matches it firmly. Rows may omit the clone size; those that give it use once, few, many or a size class.

size,D,V,J,CDR3,DNA
.,TRBD1,TRBV5-1,TRBJ1-2,CASSLSPGQGGYGYTF,TGCGCCAGCAGCTTATCCCCGGGACAGGGAGGCTATGGCTACACCTTC
many,.,TRBV7-9,TRBJ1-4,CASSLTVGHNEKLFF,TGTGCCAGCAGCCTAACAGTGGGGCATAATGAAAAACTGTTTTTT
.,.,TRBV6-2/TRBV6-3,TRBJ2-7,CASSYGQNYEQYF,TGTGCCAGCAGTTACGGGCAGAACTACGAGCAGTACTTC
.,.,TRBV18,TRBJ2-3,CASSQLSSTDTQYF,TGTGCCAGCTCACAGCTGTCTAGCACAGATACGCAGTATTTT
.,.,TRBV11-1,TRBJ2-3,CASTWGVQADTQYF,TGTGCCAGCACCTGGGGGGTGCAAGCAGATACGCAGTATTTT
.,.,TRBV5-1,TRBJ1-1,CASSLGPGAAGTEAFF,TGCGCCAGCAGCTTGGGTCCAGGGGCGGCCGGCACTGAAGCTTTCTTT
.,TRBD2,TRBV7-9,TRBJ2-1,CASSRTSGSNLGSYNEQFF,TGTGCCAGCAGCCGGACTAGCGGGTCCAACCTGGGCTCCTACAATGAGCAGTTCTTC
once,.,TRBV6-2/TRBV6-3,TRBJ1-1,CASSSITGRTEAFF,TGTGCCAGCAGTTCGATTACAGGGCGCACTGAAGCTTTCTTT
.,TRBD1,TRBV9,TRBJ2-1,CASSVRDRAHEQFF,TGTGCCAGCAGCGTCCGGGACAGGGCTCATGAGCAGTTCTTC
.,TRBD2,TRBV9,TRBJ2-5,CASSVAWASGNTQETQYF,TGTGCCAGCAGCGTAGCTTGGGCTAGCGGGAACACCCAAGAGACCCAGTACTTC
.,.,TRBV29-1,TRBJ1-3,CSVEKRSSGNTIYF,TGCAGCGTTGAAAAGCGATCCTCTGGAAACACCATATATTTT
.,TRBD2,TRBV19,TRBJ2-7,CASSTGTSGVIGYEQYF,TGTGCCAGTAGCACCGGGACTAGCGGGGTTATTGGGTACGAGCAGTACTTC
.,TRBD1,TRBV28,TRBJ1-4,CASSSPRTGGAVRGKKLFF,TGTGCCAGCAGTTCCCCCAGGACAGGGGGCGCAGTCAGGGGAAAAAAACTGTTTTTT
few,.,TRBV7-3,TRBJ2-1,CASSPQPTSFEQFF,TGTGCCAGCAGCCCACAGCCCACTAGCTTCGAGCAGTTCTTC
.,TRBD1,TRBV28,TRBJ1-4,CASSSLGGTGRGVGEKLFF,TGTGCCAGCAGCAGTTTAGGCGGGACAGGGCGCGGAGTAGGGGAAAAACTGTTTTTT
.,TRBD1,TRBV18,TRBJ1-1,CASSPTQGGPEAFF,TGTGCCAGCTCACCCACCCAGGGGGGACCTGAAGCTTTCTTT
.,.,TRBV19,TRBJ2-1,CASSYRTVYNEQFF,TGTGCCAGTAGCTATCGGACTGTATACAATGAGCAGTTCTTC
few,TRBD1,TRBV7-2,TRBJ1-2,CASSSRQGANYGYTF,TGTGCCAGCAGCTCCCGACAGGGAGCCAACTATGGCTACACCTTC
.,.,TRBV2,TRBJ1-2,CASREIDNYGYTF,TGTGCCAGCAGGGAGATCGATAACTATGGCTACACCTTC
.,TRBD1,TRBV19,TRBJ1-5,CASSIVGTGVPTQHF,TGTGCCAGTAGTATAGTTGGCACAGGGGTCCCGACCCAGCATTTT
many,.,TRBV7-9,TRBJ1-1,CASSLEMALNTEAFF,TGTGCCAGCAGCTTAGAAATGGCCCTTAACACTGAAGCTTTCTTT
.,TRBD2,TRBV28,TRBJ2-3,CASSLGLAGGPTDTQYF,TGTGCCAGCAGTCTCGGACTAGCGGGGGGGCCGACAGATACGCAGTATTTT
.,TRBD2,TRBV7-9,TRBJ2-1,CAAGGSYNEQFF,TGTGCCGCGGGGGGCTCCTACAATGAGCAGTTCTTC